The following is a T cell receptor beta chain sequence with its context. Its matching antigen is unknown. Other DNA sequences in this specimen translate into the identical CDR3. The authors split each subset's genomic DNA evenly across several immunoSEQ plates. Using immunoSEQ multiplex PCR, the repertoire was profiled, and TCRdb retains in-frame clones only, with some absent. Here the sample spans a few hundred thousand clones, 70% to 80% being singletons. The V gene's germline CDR1 is SGHAT and CDR2 FQNNGV. V shed 5 bases and J 4 bases; nucleotides not matched to a gene: 7. The length of the CDR3 is 15 residues. HIV-negative, healthy adults without recent acute infections or vaccinations were the donors. This entry comes from a study of shared clonotypes between healthy human individuals. Study results and limitations: The sampled material consisted only of blood, and tissue repertoires are likely to differ. Sequencing depth was expected to influence donor clonotype sharing.

Sequenced input: PBMCs. The rearrangement links TRBV11-2 to TRBJ2-1, with 8 bases matching TRBD1. This TCR was recovered from a woman aged 40-49 years in good health. Some clones in this sample may be carry-over from other donors' samples. The CDR3 region is CASSPDRGSYNEQFF. The CDR3 DNA reads as TGTGCCAGCAGCCCAGACAGGGGATCTTACAATGAGCAGTTCTTC. Full variable domain (remainder filled in from reference TRBV11-2 and TRBJ2-1): EAGVAQSPRYKIIEKRQSVAFWCNPISGHATLYWYQQILGQGPKLLIQFQNNGVVDDSQLPKDRFSAERLKGVDSTLKIQPAKLEDSAVYLCASSPDRGSYNEQFFGPGTRLTVL.